The T cell receptor beta chain under discussion was sequenced for a study of beta chain features in type 1 diabetes. General study results and limits: Type 1 diabetes patients had moderately but significantly shorter TCRB CDR3s in all four CD4+ subsets.

Germline CDR1 and CDR2: SQVTM and ANQGSEA. Losses at the gene ends were 6 bases for V and 3 bases for J; bases not matched to a gene: 8. The CDR3 has 14 residues. Of the isolated RNA, all was reverse transcribed, and so the sequenced material was expressed TCRB transcripts. The study sequenced naive, central memory and regulatory T cell samples to an average of about 3.8 million reads. Some clones are missing from TCRdb's copy, which holds only in-frame ones; the method was immunoSEQ multiplex PCR. The sample carries some 160,000 clones, approximately 9.1% recorded once. Only a few counts were recorded for this clone. The antigen remains unidentified.

The V gene is TRBV29-1, the J gene TRBJ1-5; 7 bases agree with TRBD1. This TCR derives from a woman under 40 with type 1 diabetes. Sequences were obtained from central memory CD4+ T cells from blood. CDR3 DNA: TGCAGCGTGGCAGACAGGGCGCACAATCAGCCCCAGCATTTT. Translating gives CSVADRAHNQPQHF.